Listed below are T cell receptor beta chains from one sample, sequenced in a study of blood T cell repertoires in COVID-19. The data were produced by immunoSEQ multiplex PCR, yet TCRdb's version contains in-frame clones alone and is incomplete. The table has about 98,000 clones, roughly 89% seen once. The sample consisted of peripheral blood. The receptors stem from a woman aged 45-65 years with COVID-19, enrolled during active disease. Both conserved end residues are part of each CDR3. The order of the fields is J gene, V gene, D gene, CDR3 DNA, CDR3 protein. A D gene is named only where the DNA matches it firmly.

j_gene: TRBJ2-5; v_gene: TRBV3-1/TRBV3-2; d_gene: NA; CDR3nt: TGTGCCAGCAGCCAGGCTGGGGAGGAGACCCAGTACTTC; CDR3aa: CASSQAGEETQYF
j_gene: TRBJ1-5; v_gene: TRBV24-1; d_gene: NA; CDR3nt: TGTGCCACCAGTGACCCTCTCTGGGCCAGCAATCAGCCCCAGCATTTT; CDR3aa: CATSDPLWASNQPQHF
j_gene: TRBJ1-2; v_gene: TRBV19; d_gene: NA; CDR3nt: TGTGCCAGTACCCCGGGACTTCCCGTCGGCTACACCTTC; CDR3aa: CASTPGLPVGYTF
j_gene: TRBJ1-2; v_gene: TRBV10-3; d_gene: TRBD1; CDR3nt: TGTGCCATCAGTACATCCGGGGGACAGGGTCCCACCGGGGGCTACACCTTC; CDR3aa: CAISTSGGQGPTGGYTF
j_gene: TRBJ1-3; v_gene: TRBV19; d_gene: TRBD1; CDR3nt: TGTGCCAGTAGTACAGGGACAGGGGTTGGAAGCACCATATATTTT; CDR3aa: CASSTGTGVGSTIYF
j_gene: TRBJ2-3; v_gene: TRBV30; d_gene: TRBD2; CDR3nt: TGTGCCTGGAGTGTACCTAGCGGGGGGGCAGATACGCAGTATTTT; CDR3aa: CAWSVPSGGADTQYF
j_gene: TRBJ1-2; v_gene: TRBV10-3; d_gene: TRBD1; CDR3nt: TGTGCCATCAGTGAGTCACGGCCCGGGACAGTGAACTATGGCTACACCTTC; CDR3aa: CAISESRPGTVNYGYTF
j_gene: TRBJ1-1; v_gene: TRBV28; d_gene: NA; CDR3nt: TGTGCCAGCAGTTTAGTCAGGGGCGAAGCTTTCTTT; CDR3aa: CASSLVRGEAFF
j_gene: TRBJ1-2; v_gene: TRBV5-4; d_gene: TRBD1; CDR3nt: TGTGCCAGCAGCTTCGGGGACAGGGCCCACGGCTACACCTTC; CDR3aa: CASSFGDRAHGYTF
j_gene: TRBJ1-2; v_gene: TRBV5-8; d_gene: NA; CDR3nt: TGTGCCAGCAGCTTGGCCGGGAACTATGGCTACACCTTC; CDR3aa: CASSLAGNYGYTF